A selection of T cell receptor beta chains follows, all from one sample in a study of Ad26.COV2.S vaccination and SARS-CoV-2 variants. Repertoires were generated with immunoSEQ multiplex PCR, while TCRdb's copy carries only in-frame clones and drops some. The data contain roughly 400,000 clones, around 90% of them singletons. The starting material was peripheral blood, obtained in a trial of Ad26.COV2.S vaccine versus placebo. Source of these receptors: a person aged 18-60 years who received the Ad26.COV2.S COVID-19 vaccine or a placebo. Both conserved end residues are part of each CDR3. Fields, in order: CDR3 length, J gene, D gene, V gene, clone size, CDR3 DNA, CDR3 protein. The D gene is left open where the match is weak. A clone size is listed for some rows: how often the clone was seen (once, few, many), or a class if it is expanded.

length: 15
J: TRBJ1-2
D: NA
V: TRBV4-2
size: NA
DNA: TGTGCCAGCAGCCAAGATCGCGGAGGGGGCTATGGCTACACCTTC
CDR3: CASSQDRGGGYGYTF

length: 12
J: TRBJ1-2
D: NA
V: TRBV27
size: once
DNA: TGTGCCAGCAGCGGGGACCTCTATGGCTACACCTTC
CDR3: CASSGDLYGYTF

length: 16
J: TRBJ2-3
D: NA
V: TRBV7-3
size: NA
DNA: TGTGCCAGCAGCTCGCCCCCGGGACACCCTTCAGATACGCAGTATTTT
CDR3: CASSSPPGHPSDTQYF

length: 12
J: TRBJ1-2
D: NA
V: TRBV19
size: NA
DNA: TGTGCCAGTAGTATATCCCCAGGTGGCTACACCTTC
CDR3: CASSISPGGYTF

length: 13
J: TRBJ2-7
D: TRBD1
V: TRBV19
size: NA
DNA: TGTGCCAGTAGTATAAACAGGGGCGACGAGCAGTACTTC
CDR3: CASSINRGDEQYF

length: 13
J: TRBJ2-1
D: NA
V: TRBV28
size: NA
DNA: TGTGCCAGCAGTTTAAGGGGAGGCAATGAGCAGTTCTTC
CDR3: CASSLRGGNEQFF

length: 15
J: TRBJ2-7
D: TRBD2
V: TRBV19
size: NA
DNA: TGTGCCAGTAGTATAGTCTCTAGCGGGAGGAACGAGCAGTACTTC
CDR3: CASSIVSSGRNEQYF

length: 16
J: TRBJ2-7
D: TRBD1
V: TRBV7-8
size: NA
DNA: TGTGCCAGCAGCCCGGACGACAGGGCTTACCACTACGAGCAGTACTTC
CDR3: CASSPDDRAYHYEQYF

length: 18
J: TRBJ1-5
D: TRBD1
V: TRBV30
size: NA
DNA: TGTGCCTGGAGTTCCCCGCGGACAGGGTGGCCGAGCAATCAGCCCCAGCATTTT
CDR3: CAWSSPRTGWPSNQPQHF

length: 13
J: TRBJ1-1
D: NA
V: TRBV29-1
size: many
DNA: TGCAGCGTTGGAATCAATGAGGGCACTGAAGCTTTCTTT
CDR3: CSVGINEGTEAFF

length: 14
J: TRBJ1-2
D: NA
V: TRBV5-1
size: NA
DNA: TGCGCCAGCAGCCCAAATCAGGGAATCGGTGGCTACACCTTC
CDR3: CASSPNQGIGGYTF

length: 13
J: TRBJ2-5
D: NA
V: TRBV24-1
size: NA
DNA: TGTGCCACCAGTGACCTCGTTCACGAGACCCAGTACTTC
CDR3: CATSDLVHETQYF

length: 14
J: TRBJ1-5
D: NA
V: TRBV30
size: NA
DNA: TGTGCCTGGAGTAATCTCGGGGCCAATCAGCCCCAGCATTTT
CDR3: CAWSNLGANQPQHF

length: 15
J: TRBJ2-7
D: TRBD1
V: TRBV9
size: NA
DNA: TGTGCCAGCAGCGTTGGGGGACAGTACTCCTACGAGCAGTACTTC
CDR3: CASSVGGQYSYEQYF